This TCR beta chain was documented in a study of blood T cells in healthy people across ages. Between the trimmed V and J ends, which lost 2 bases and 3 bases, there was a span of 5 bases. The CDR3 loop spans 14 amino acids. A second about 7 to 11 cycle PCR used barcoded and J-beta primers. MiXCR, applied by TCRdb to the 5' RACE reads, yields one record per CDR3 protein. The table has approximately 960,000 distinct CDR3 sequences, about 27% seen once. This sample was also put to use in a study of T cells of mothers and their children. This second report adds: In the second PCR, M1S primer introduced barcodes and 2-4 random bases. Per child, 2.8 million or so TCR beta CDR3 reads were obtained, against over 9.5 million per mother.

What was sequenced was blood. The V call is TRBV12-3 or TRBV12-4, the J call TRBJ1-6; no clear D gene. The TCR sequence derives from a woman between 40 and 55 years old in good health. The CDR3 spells CASSLQLYNSPLHF. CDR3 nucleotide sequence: TGTGCCAGCAGTTTACAACTCTATAATTCACCCCTCCACTTT.